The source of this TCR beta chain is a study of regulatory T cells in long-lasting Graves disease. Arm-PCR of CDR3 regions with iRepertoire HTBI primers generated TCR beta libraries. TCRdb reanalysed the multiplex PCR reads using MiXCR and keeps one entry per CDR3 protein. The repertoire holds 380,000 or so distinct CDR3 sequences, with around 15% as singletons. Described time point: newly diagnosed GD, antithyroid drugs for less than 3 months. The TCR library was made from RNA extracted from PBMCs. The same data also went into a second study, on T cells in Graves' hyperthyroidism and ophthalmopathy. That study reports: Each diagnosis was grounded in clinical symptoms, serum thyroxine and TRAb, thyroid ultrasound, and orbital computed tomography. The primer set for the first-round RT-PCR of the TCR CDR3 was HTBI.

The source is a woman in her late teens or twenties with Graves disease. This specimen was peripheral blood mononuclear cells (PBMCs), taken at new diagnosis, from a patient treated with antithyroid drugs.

The DNA for the CDR3 is TGTGCCACCTCCTTAGCGGGAGAGACCCAGTACTTC. This encodes CATSLAGETQYF. The chain links TRBV19 to TRBJ2-5; 7 bases are shared with TRBD2. Germline V lookup: CDR1 LNHDA, CDR2 SQIVND (reference sequence). The junction had 6 bases not matched to a gene; V was cut back by 10 bases and J by 4 bases. This CDR3 is built from 12 residues.